Listed below are T cell receptor beta chains from one sample, sequenced in a study of OX40 agonist ivuxolimab in advanced cancers. Clones were read by immunoSEQ multiplex PCR, and TCRdb kept only the in-frame ones, dropping some. The table lists 50,000 to 75,000 clones, over 75% of them singletons. The sample was CD4+ or CD8+ T cells sorted from blood, taken in a trial of the OX40 agonist ivuxolimab. These TCRs come from an adult with an advanced solid tumor such as melanoma, head and neck, liver or kidney cancer. CDR3s include the opening cysteine and the closing phenylalanine or tryptophan. Fields, in order: V gene, clone size, J gene, D gene, CDR3 length, CDR3 protein, CDR3 DNA. The D gene is left open where the match is weak. Not every row has a clone size; where given, it reads once, few, many or a size class.

TRBV9,-,TRBJ1-2,TRBD1,17,CASSVAGQAHRDYGYTF,TGTGCCAGCAGCGTAGCTGGACAGGCCCACAGGGACTATGGCTACACCTTC
TRBV7-9,-,TRBJ2-7,-,13,CASSIALSDEQYF,TGTGCCAGCAGCATCGCTCTATCCGATGAGCAGTACTTC
TRBV10-2,-,TRBJ2-2,-,13,CASSESGPGELFF,TGCGCCAGCAGTGAGTCGGGGCCCGGGGAGCTGTTTTTT
TRBV27,-,TRBJ1-5,-,16,CASSLEGVGWNQPQHF,TGTGCCAGCAGTCTCGAGGGCGTGGGATGGAATCAGCCCCAGCATTTT
TRBV7-9,-,TRBJ1-1,-,12,CASSLLNTEAFF,TGTGCCAGCAGCCTACTGAACACTGAAGCTTTCTTT
TRBV5-4,medium-sized,TRBJ1-1,TRBD1,14,CASRVGTGSTEAFF,TGTGCCAGCAGGGTGGGGACAGGGAGCACTGAAGCTTTCTTT
TRBV2,-,TRBJ1-3,TRBD1,14,CASSEGQGFNTIYF,TGTGCCAGCAGTGAAGGACAGGGGTTTAATACCATATATTTT
TRBV27,-,TRBJ2-4,-,14,CASSPGLAKNIQYF,TGTGCCAGCAGCCCGGGACTAGCCAAAAACATTCAGTACTTC
TRBV4-1,-,TRBJ2-7,-,15,CASSQVFGGPYEQYF,TGCGCCAGCAGCCAAGTGTTTGGGGGGCCCTACGAGCAGTACTTC
TRBV5-1,-,TRBJ2-2,-,14,CASSLLGATGELFF,TGCGCCAGCAGCTTGCTCGGAGCCACCGGGGAGCTGTTTTTT
TRBV11-2,-,TRBJ2-2,-,14,CASSSEVGYGELFF,TGTGCCAGCAGCTCGGAAGTAGGGTACGGGGAGCTGTTTTTT
TRBV4-2,-,TRBJ1-2,-,15,CASSPLAWGNYGYTF,TGTGCCAGCAGCCCCCTGGCATGGGGAAACTATGGCTACACCTTC
TRBV10-2,-,TRBJ1-4,-,15,CASSESLGRSEKLFF,TGCGCCAGCAGTGAGTCGCTTGGTCGTAGTGAAAAACTGTTTTTT
TRBV29-1,-,TRBJ2-7,-,12,CSVETDTYEQYF,TGCAGCGTCGAGACAGATACCTACGAGCAGTACTTC
TRBV28,-,TRBJ2-7,TRBD1,14,CASSFRGRGYEQYF,TGTGCCAGCAGTTTCAGGGGGAGAGGGTACGAGCAGTACTTC
TRBV7-9,-,TRBJ2-1,-,14,CASSFWRGGNEQFF,TGTGCCAGCAGCTTCTGGAGGGGAGGCAATGAGCAGTTCTTC
TRBV5-6,-,TRBJ2-5,-,14,CASSDGDALGTQYF,TGTGCCAGCAGCGACGGGGACGCCCTGGGGACCCAGTACTTC
TRBV5-6,-,TRBJ1-6,TRBD1,14,CASSPGQGSYPLHF,TGTGCCAGCAGCCCCGGACAGGGGAGTTATCCCCTCCACTTT
TRBV5-1,-,TRBJ2-7,-,13,CASSWGASYEQYF,TGCGCCAGCAGCTGGGGCGCCTCCTACGAGCAGTACTTC
TRBV29-1,-,TRBJ1-1,TRBD1,14,CSVGRDSRGTEAFF,TGCAGCGTGGGCCGGGACAGTCGAGGGACTGAAGCTTTCTTT
TRBV7-2,-,TRBJ1-1,-,13,CASSLALKTEAFF,TGTGCCAGCAGCTTAGCGTTGAAAACTGAAGCTTTCTTT
TRBV4-1,-,TRBJ1-5,-,13,CASSQGGTRSQHF,TGCGCCAGCAGCCAAGGTGGGACGAGGTCCCAGCATTTT
TRBV5-3,-,TRBJ2-7,-,11,CARSLTSSSYF,TGTGCCAGAAGCTTAACTAGTTCGTCGTACTTC
TRBV6-5,-,TRBJ2-7,-,12,CATLVPKGEQYF,TGTGCCACCCTAGTTCCGAAGGGGGAGCAGTACTTC
TRBV21-1,-,TRBJ2-5,-,16,CASSLRDLFPYYVQYF,TGTGCCAGCAGCTTAAGGGACTTGTTCCCCTATTATGTCCAGTACTTC
TRBV27,-,TRBJ2-5,TRBD1,14,CASSLFTGEETQYF,TGTGCCAGCAGTTTATTTACAGGGGAAGAGACCCAGTACTTC
TRBV6-6,-,TRBJ1-6,-,14,CASSLGQGNSPLHF,TGTGCCAGCAGTTTGGGACAAGGCAATTCACCCCTCCACTTT
TRBV4-1,once,TRBJ1-1,-,15,CASSQAPLMNTEAFF,TGCGCCAGCAGCCAAGCGCCGCTAATGAACACTGAAGCTTTCTTT
TRBV6-1,-,TRBJ1-1,TRBD1,15,CAGRDRAYPDTEAFF,TGTGCCGGCCGGGACAGGGCTTATCCGGACACTGAAGCTTTCTTT
TRBV7-9,-,TRBJ1-2,-,16,CASSRVFGDHDYGYTF,TGTGCCAGCAGCCGAGTTTTTGGGGATCATGACTATGGCTACACCTTC
TRBV5-6,-,TRBJ1-2,-,14,CASSLASGAGGYTF,TGTGCCAGCAGCTTGGCCTCAGGGGCAGGCGGCTACACCTTC
TRBV13,-,TRBJ2-7,-,12,CASSLGGYEQYF,TGTGCCAGCAGCTTGGGCGGCTACGAGCAGTACTTC